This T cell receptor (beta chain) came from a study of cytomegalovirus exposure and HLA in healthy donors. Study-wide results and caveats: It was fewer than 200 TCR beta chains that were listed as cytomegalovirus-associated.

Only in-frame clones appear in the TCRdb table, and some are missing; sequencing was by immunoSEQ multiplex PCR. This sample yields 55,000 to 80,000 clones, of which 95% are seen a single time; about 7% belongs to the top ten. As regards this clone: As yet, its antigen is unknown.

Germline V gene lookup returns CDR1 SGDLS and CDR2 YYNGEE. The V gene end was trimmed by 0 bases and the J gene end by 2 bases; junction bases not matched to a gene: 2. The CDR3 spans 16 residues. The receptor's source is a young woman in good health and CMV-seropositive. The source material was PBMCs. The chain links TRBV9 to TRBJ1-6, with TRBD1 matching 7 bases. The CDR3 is CASSVEGATYNSPLHF. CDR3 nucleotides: TGTGCCAGCAGCGTAGAGGGGGCAACCTATAATTCACCCCTCCACTTT.